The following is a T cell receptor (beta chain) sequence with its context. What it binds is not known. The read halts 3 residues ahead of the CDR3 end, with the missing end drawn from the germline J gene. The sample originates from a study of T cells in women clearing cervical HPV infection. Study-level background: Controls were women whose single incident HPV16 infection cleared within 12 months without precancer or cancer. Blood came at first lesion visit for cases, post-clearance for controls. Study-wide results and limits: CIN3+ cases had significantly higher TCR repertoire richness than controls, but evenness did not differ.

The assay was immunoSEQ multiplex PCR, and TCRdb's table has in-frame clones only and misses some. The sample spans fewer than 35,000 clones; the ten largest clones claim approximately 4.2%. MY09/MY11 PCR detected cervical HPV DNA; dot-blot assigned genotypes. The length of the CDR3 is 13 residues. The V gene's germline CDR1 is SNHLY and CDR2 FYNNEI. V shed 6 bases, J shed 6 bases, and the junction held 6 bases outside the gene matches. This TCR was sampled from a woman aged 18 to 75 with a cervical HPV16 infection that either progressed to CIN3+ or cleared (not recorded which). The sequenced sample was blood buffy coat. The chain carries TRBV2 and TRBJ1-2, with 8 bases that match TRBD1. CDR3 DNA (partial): TGTGCCAGCAGACCCGACAGGGGCGATGGC. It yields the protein CASRPDRGDG. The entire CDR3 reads CASRPDRGDGYTF.